A selection of T cell receptor beta chains follows, all from one sample in a study of glioma-infiltrating T cells after dendritic cell vaccination. Clones were sequenced by immunoSEQ multiplex PCR, and TCRdb holds only the in-frame ones, with some missing. The repertoire includes about 95,000 clones, more than 75% of them detected once, and around 3.2% sits in the top ten. The source was blood, collected before dendritic cell vaccination. The receptors were gathered from a human donor with glioblastoma. Both conserved end residues are part of each CDR3. A D gene is named only where the DNA matches it firmly. Clone size is not always given. Where it is, it says once, few, many or a class for expanded clones.

clone size: .; V gene: TRBV2; D gene: .; J gene: TRBJ1-2; CDR3 DNA: TGTGCCAGCAGTGGGAACAGCTATGGCTACACCTTC; CDR3 protein: CASSGNSYGYTF
clone size: .; V gene: TRBV11-2; D gene: TRBD1; J gene: TRBJ2-3; CDR3 DNA: TGTGCCAGCAGCCGAAGGACAGGGCCAGATACGCAGTATTTT; CDR3 protein: CASSRRTGPDTQYF
clone size: .; V gene: TRBV27; D gene: .; J gene: TRBJ1-1; CDR3 DNA: TGTGCCAGCAGTGGATATCCGGGGGACACTGAAGCTTTCTTT; CDR3 protein: CASSGYPGDTEAFF
clone size: .; V gene: TRBV10-2; D gene: TRBD2; J gene: TRBJ2-1; CDR3 DNA: TGCGCCAGCCGGGACTATCCCAATGAGCAGTTCTTC; CDR3 protein: CASRDYPNEQFF
clone size: .; V gene: TRBV11-3; D gene: .; J gene: TRBJ2-2; CDR3 DNA: TGTGCCAGCCTTTATGGGGGGGGAGGGGGCACCGGGGAGCTGTTTTTT; CDR3 protein: CASLYGGGGGTGELFF
clone size: .; V gene: TRBV5-4; D gene: TRBD1; J gene: TRBJ1-2; CDR3 DNA: TGTGCCAGCAGCAAAGCCGACAGGGGAGGAGGCGGCTACACCTTC; CDR3 protein: CASSKADRGGGGYTF
clone size: once; V gene: TRBV28; D gene: .; J gene: TRBJ2-7; CDR3 DNA: TGTGCCAGCAGCGAAACCTCCGGGTTCTACGAGCAGTACTTC; CDR3 protein: CASSETSGFYEQYF
clone size: .; V gene: TRBV7-9; D gene: .; J gene: TRBJ2-3; CDR3 DNA: TGTGCCAGCAGCCCGCACCCGCGACAGTCAGCAGATACGCAGTATTTT; CDR3 protein: CASSPHPRQSADTQYF
clone size: .; V gene: TRBV19; D gene: .; J gene: TRBJ2-7; CDR3 DNA: TGTGCCAGTAGTGCAGACCCACAGAAAGCCTACGAGCAGTACTTC; CDR3 protein: CASSADPQKAYEQYF
clone size: .; V gene: TRBV7-3; D gene: TRBD2; J gene: TRBJ2-3; CDR3 DNA: TGTGCCAGCAGCTCGACTAGCGGGAGATGGACAGATACGCAGTATTTT; CDR3 protein: CASSSTSGRWTDTQYF
clone size: .; V gene: TRBV5-8; D gene: .; J gene: TRBJ2-2; CDR3 DNA: TGTGCCAGCAGCTTGAACAGGGCGAACACCGGGGAGCTGTTTTTT; CDR3 protein: CASSLNRANTGELFF
clone size: .; V gene: TRBV6-1; D gene: .; J gene: TRBJ1-5; CDR3 DNA: TGTGCCCTCATAAGGGGCAGGGCCAATCAGCCCCAGCATTTT; CDR3 protein: CALIRGRANQPQHF
clone size: once; V gene: TRBV11-3; D gene: .; J gene: TRBJ1-6; CDR3 DNA: TGTGCCAGCAGCTTAGTTGAGTTTTCACCCCTCCACTTT; CDR3 protein: CASSLVEFSPLHF
clone size: .; V gene: TRBV7-2; D gene: .; J gene: TRBJ1-6; CDR3 DNA: TGTGCCAGCAGCACCCCGGGGGGACATAAGAAGTATAATTCACCCCTCCACTTT; CDR3 protein: CASSTPGGHKKYNSPLHF
clone size: .; V gene: TRBV19; D gene: TRBD1; J gene: TRBJ1-4; CDR3 DNA: TGTGCCAGTAGTATTTTCCAGGGGGATGAAAAACTGTTTTTT; CDR3 protein: CASSIFQGDEKLFF
clone size: .; V gene: TRBV10-2; D gene: .; J gene: TRBJ2-5; CDR3 DNA: TGCGCCAGCAGGTTTGGACAGAAAGAGACCCAGTACTTC; CDR3 protein: CASRFGQKETQYF
clone size: .; V gene: TRBV6-1; D gene: TRBD1; J gene: TRBJ1-2; CDR3 DNA: TGTGCCAGCAGTGAAGGGGACAGGCTCCTGATCGGCTACACCTTC; CDR3 protein: CASSEGDRLLIGYTF
clone size: .; V gene: TRBV6-5; D gene: .; J gene: TRBJ1-3; CDR3 DNA: TGTGCCAGCAGTTACTCGACTGCGACTCCTGGAAACACCATATATTTT; CDR3 protein: CASSYSTATPGNTIYF
clone size: .; V gene: TRBV6-5; D gene: .; J gene: TRBJ1-3; CDR3 DNA: TGTGCCAGCAGTTATGGGGGGTTCTCTGGAAACACCATATATTTT; CDR3 protein: CASSYGGFSGNTIYF
clone size: .; V gene: TRBV27; D gene: TRBD2; J gene: TRBJ2-2; CDR3 DNA: TGTGCCAGCAAACCGGGACTAGCGGGGGGGCCCGGGGAGCTGTTTTTT; CDR3 protein: CASKPGLAGGPGELFF
clone size: .; V gene: TRBV7-6; D gene: .; J gene: TRBJ2-5; CDR3 DNA: TGTGCCAGCAGCTTAGTTCAGGGATTGAGAGAGACCCAGTACTTC; CDR3 protein: CASSLVQGLRETQYF
clone size: .; V gene: TRBV6-1; D gene: TRBD1; J gene: TRBJ2-7; CDR3 DNA: TGTGCCAGCAGCGGGGACAGGGGGCCCTACGAGCAGTACTTC; CDR3 protein: CASSGDRGPYEQYF
clone size: .; V gene: TRBV6-5; D gene: TRBD1; J gene: TRBJ1-6; CDR3 DNA: TGTGCCAGCAGTTACGGACAGGGGTCCTCTAATTCACCCCTCCACTTT; CDR3 protein: CASSYGQGSSNSPLHF
clone size: .; V gene: TRBV5-1; D gene: .; J gene: TRBJ2-6; CDR3 DNA: TGCGCCAGCAGCCTTTGGGCCGGCCTCTCTGGGGCCAACGTCCTGACTTTC; CDR3 protein: CASSLWAGLSGANVLTF
clone size: .; V gene: TRBV4-2; D gene: .; J gene: TRBJ1-1; CDR3 DNA: TGTGCCAGCAGCCCCCACGGGGATGGGTTAAGGGACACTGAAGCTTTCTTT; CDR3 protein: CASSPHGDGLRDTEAFF
clone size: .; V gene: TRBV11-3; D gene: .; J gene: TRBJ2-7; CDR3 DNA: TGTGCCAGCTCAGGGATTTACGAGCAGTACTTC; CDR3 protein: CASSGIYEQYF
clone size: .; V gene: TRBV6-5; D gene: .; J gene: TRBJ2-7; CDR3 DNA: TGTGCCAGCACCTACGGAGTTGGCTCCTACGAGCAGTACTTC; CDR3 protein: CASTYGVGSYEQYF
clone size: .; V gene: TRBV15; D gene: TRBD2; J gene: TRBJ2-1; CDR3 DNA: TGTGCCACCAGCAGAGGACTAGCGGGGGGGCAGGGTGAGCAGTTCTTC; CDR3 protein: CATSRGLAGGQGEQFF
clone size: .; V gene: TRBV29-1; D gene: .; J gene: TRBJ2-1; CDR3 DNA: TGCAGCGTTACGCCTAATAGCAATGAGCAGTTCTTC; CDR3 protein: CSVTPNSNEQFF
clone size: .; V gene: TRBV6-1; D gene: .; J gene: TRBJ1-1; CDR3 DNA: TGTGCCAGCAGCCTGGACAGTTACACTGAAGCTTTCTTT; CDR3 protein: CASSLDSYTEAFF
clone size: .; V gene: TRBV7-3; D gene: TRBD1; J gene: TRBJ1-5; CDR3 DNA: TGTGCCAGCAGCTTAGGTCCGGACAGGGGCAATCAGCCCCAGCATTTT; CDR3 protein: CASSLGPDRGNQPQHF
clone size: .; V gene: TRBV29-1; D gene: TRBD1; J gene: TRBJ2-7; CDR3 DNA: TGCAGCGTTGCAGGGGACAGGGGGCCCTACGAGCAGTACTTC; CDR3 protein: CSVAGDRGPYEQYF
clone size: .; V gene: TRBV5-6; D gene: .; J gene: TRBJ1-1; CDR3 DNA: TGTGCCAGCAGCCTCACAAGGGGCACTGAAGCTTTCTTT; CDR3 protein: CASSLTRGTEAFF
clone size: .; V gene: TRBV6-5; D gene: .; J gene: TRBJ1-5; CDR3 DNA: TGTGCCAGCAGCCGGGGGAGTATGAGGCCCCAGCATTTT; CDR3 protein: CASSRGSMRPQHF
clone size: once; V gene: TRBV7-8; D gene: .; J gene: TRBJ2-5; CDR3 DNA: TGTGCCAGCAGCCCCCTTCGGACAGAGGAGACCCAGTACTTC; CDR3 protein: CASSPLRTEETQYF
clone size: .; V gene: TRBV14; D gene: TRBD1; J gene: TRBJ2-3; CDR3 DNA: TGTGCCAGCAGTGCCCCCCGACAGGGTGGGGATACGCAGTATTTT; CDR3 protein: CASSAPRQGGDTQYF
clone size: .; V gene: TRBV27; D gene: .; J gene: TRBJ2-2; CDR3 DNA: TGTGCCAGCAGTTTATCCGCAGGGGCGAACACCGGGGAGCTGTTTTTT; CDR3 protein: CASSLSAGANTGELFF
clone size: .; V gene: TRBV9; D gene: .; J gene: TRBJ2-7; CDR3 DNA: TGTGCCAGCAGCGAGGAGGGGTACTACGAGCAGTACTTC; CDR3 protein: CASSEEGYYEQYF
clone size: .; V gene: TRBV6-1; D gene: TRBD1; J gene: TRBJ1-2; CDR3 DNA: TGTGCCAGCACCCGGACAGGGGCAGGTAACTATGGCTACACCTTC; CDR3 protein: CASTRTGAGNYGYTF
clone size: .; V gene: TRBV5-1; D gene: TRBD2; J gene: TRBJ2-7; CDR3 DNA: TGCGCCAGTCGCCCTAGCGGGAGTCGCGAGCAGTACTTC; CDR3 protein: CASRPSGSREQYF
clone size: .; V gene: TRBV5-1; D gene: TRBD1; J gene: TRBJ1-2; CDR3 DNA: TGCGCCAGCAGCTTGGCGGACAGGGGGGATGGCTACACCTTC; CDR3 protein: CASSLADRGDGYTF
clone size: once; V gene: TRBV7-9; D gene: TRBD1; J gene: TRBJ2-7; CDR3 DNA: TGTGCCAGCAGCTTGAGGGACAGGGGTTTTCTAGACTTC; CDR3 protein: CASSLRDRGFLDF
clone size: .; V gene: TRBV4-3; D gene: TRBD2; J gene: TRBJ2-7; CDR3 DNA: TGCGCCAGCAGCCAAGACCGAGGACTAGCGGGCGAGCAGTACTTC; CDR3 protein: CASSQDRGLAGEQYF
clone size: .; V gene: TRBV6-5; D gene: TRBD1; J gene: TRBJ1-2; CDR3 DNA: TGTGCCAGCAGTCAACAGGGGAGTACCTTAGGCTACACCTTC; CDR3 protein: CASSQQGSTLGYTF
clone size: once; V gene: TRBV6-5; D gene: .; J gene: TRBJ2-3; CDR3 DNA: TGTGCCAGCAGTTACTCAGGGGGGGATGGGGGAAATACGCAGTATTTT; CDR3 protein: CASSYSGGDGGNTQYF
clone size: few; V gene: TRBV28; D gene: .; J gene: TRBJ1-1; CDR3 DNA: TGTGCCAGCAGTTTTGAGAGGGAAGCTTTCTTT; CDR3 protein: CASSFEREAFF
clone size: .; V gene: TRBV7-6; D gene: TRBD1; J gene: TRBJ2-7; CDR3 DNA: TGTGCCAGCAGCCGGACAGGGAAGGGCGGTAAGACCTACGAGCAGTACTTC; CDR3 protein: CASSRTGKGGKTYEQYF
clone size: .; V gene: TRBV7-2; D gene: TRBD1; J gene: TRBJ2-4; CDR3 DNA: TGTGCCAGCAGCTTCCCCGGGACAGGGAGCATTCAGTACTTC; CDR3 protein: CASSFPGTGSIQYF
clone size: .; V gene: TRBV6-5; D gene: .; J gene: TRBJ2-2; CDR3 DNA: TGTGCCAGCAGTTACTTGGACGGGGAGACCGGGGAGCTGTTTTTT; CDR3 protein: CASSYLDGETGELFF
clone size: .; V gene: TRBV6-6; D gene: TRBD2; J gene: TRBJ2-5; CDR3 DNA: TGTGCCAGCAGTTACGCCCTAGCGGGGGAGACCCAGTACTTC; CDR3 protein: CASSYALAGETQYF
clone size: .; V gene: TRBV5-1; D gene: TRBD2; J gene: TRBJ2-2; CDR3 DNA: TGCGCCAGCAGCTTGCCTAGCGGCCAGAACACCGGGGAGCTGTTTTTT; CDR3 protein: CASSLPSGQNTGELFF
clone size: once; V gene: TRBV19; D gene: .; J gene: TRBJ1-1; CDR3 DNA: TGTGCCAGTAGTATAGATGAGGGCACTGAAGCTTTCTTT; CDR3 protein: CASSIDEGTEAFF
clone size: .; V gene: TRBV19; D gene: TRBD1; J gene: TRBJ2-6; CDR3 DNA: TGTGCCAGTAGTACTCGGGACAGCTCTGGGGCCAACGTCCTGACTTTC; CDR3 protein: CASSTRDSSGANVLTF
clone size: few; V gene: TRBV6-6; D gene: .; J gene: TRBJ2-7; CDR3 DNA: TGTGCCAGCAGGCGGGACAGTCTCGAAGAGCAGTACTTC; CDR3 protein: CASRRDSLEEQYF
clone size: few; V gene: TRBV19; D gene: .; J gene: TRBJ2-1; CDR3 DNA: TGTGCCAGTGAAGACAGTTCCTACAATGAGCAGTTCTTC; CDR3 protein: CASEDSSYNEQFF
clone size: .; V gene: TRBV4-2; D gene: TRBD1; J gene: TRBJ1-1; CDR3 DNA: TGTGCCAGCAGCCCCAAAGAAATGGGACAGGGAGCCCCGGGGTACACTGAAGCTTTCTTT; CDR3 protein: CASSPKEMGQGAPGYTEAFF